A selection of T cell receptor beta chains follows, all from one sample in a study of blood T cell repertoires in COVID-19. TCRdb's copy holds only in-frame clones and misses some; the assay was immunoSEQ multiplex PCR. The sample contains about 95,000 clones, more than 80% of which appear only once. Sequenced sample: peripheral blood. These receptors were collected from a human donor in a cohort sampled during active COVID-19. The CDR3 runs from the conserved cysteine through the conserved F or W. D genes are given only for firm matches. Some rows have no size entry. The others give once, few or many, or a class for an expanded clone.

v_call: TRBV10-3
clone_size: -
j_call: TRBJ2-1
d_call: TRBD1
cdr3_aa: CAISEGGQGSPNEQFF
cdr3_nt: TGTGCCATCAGTGAGGGGGGACAGGGTTCCCCCAATGAGCAGTTCTTC

v_call: TRBV18
clone_size: once
j_call: TRBJ2-7
d_call: TRBD2
cdr3_aa: CASSPTLAGGYEQYF
cdr3_nt: TGTGCCAGCTCACCAACGCTAGCGGGAGGGTACGAGCAGTACTTC

v_call: TRBV9
clone_size: -
j_call: TRBJ2-2
d_call: TRBD1
cdr3_aa: CASGDRGLAGELFF
cdr3_nt: TGTGCCAGCGGAGACAGGGGGCTCGCCGGGGAGCTGTTTTTT

v_call: TRBV28
clone_size: -
j_call: TRBJ1-1
d_call: TRBD1
cdr3_aa: CASSSAGGSFRGTEAFF
cdr3_nt: TGTGCCAGCAGTTCAGCAGGGGGCTCCTTTAGGGGCACTGAAGCTTTCTTT

v_call: TRBV6-4
clone_size: -
j_call: TRBJ1-1
d_call: TRBD1
cdr3_aa: CASRRQGALYTEAFF
cdr3_nt: TGTGCCAGCAGACGACAGGGGGCTCTTTACACTGAAGCTTTCTTT

v_call: TRBV27
clone_size: -
j_call: TRBJ2-7
d_call: -
cdr3_aa: CASSLSTDYEQYF
cdr3_nt: TGTGCCAGCAGTTTATCTACAGACTACGAGCAGTACTTC

v_call: TRBV18
clone_size: few
j_call: TRBJ2-5
d_call: TRBD1
cdr3_aa: CASSPPGTGFETQYF
cdr3_nt: TGTGCCAGCTCACCCCCCGGGACAGGGTTTGAGACCCAGTACTTC

v_call: TRBV2
clone_size: -
j_call: TRBJ1-4
d_call: TRBD1
cdr3_aa: CASSGQGGEKLFF
cdr3_nt: TGTGCCAGCAGTGGGCAGGGGGGTGAAAAACTGTTTTTT

v_call: TRBV6-2/TRBV6-3
clone_size: -
j_call: TRBJ1-6
d_call: TRBD1
cdr3_aa: CASSPQGKRDNSPLHF
cdr3_nt: TGTGCCAGCAGCCCACAGGGGAAGAGGGATAATTCACCCCTCCACTTT

v_call: TRBV9
clone_size: -
j_call: TRBJ1-5
d_call: -
cdr3_aa: CASSVGGVGNQPQHF
cdr3_nt: TGTGCCAGCAGCGTTGGAGGGGTGGGCAATCAGCCCCAGCATTTT

v_call: TRBV7-9
clone_size: -
j_call: TRBJ2-3
d_call: -
cdr3_aa: CASSLGLYRSSTDTQYF
cdr3_nt: TGTGCCAGCAGCTTAGGGCTTTACCGATCTAGCACAGATACGCAGTATTTT

v_call: TRBV11-2
clone_size: -
j_call: TRBJ1-4
d_call: -
cdr3_aa: CASAQGTNEKLFF
cdr3_nt: TGTGCCAGCGCTCAGGGAACTAATGAAAAACTGTTTTTT

v_call: TRBV11-2
clone_size: -
j_call: TRBJ2-1
d_call: -
cdr3_aa: CASSLLGPGYNEQFF
cdr3_nt: TGTGCCAGCAGCTTGCTGGGGCCGGGTTACAATGAGCAGTTCTTC

v_call: TRBV20-1
clone_size: -
j_call: TRBJ1-1
d_call: TRBD1
cdr3_aa: CSLDRAGEAFF
cdr3_nt: TGCAGTTTGGACAGGGCCGGGGAAGCTTTCTTT

v_call: TRBV11-3
clone_size: few
j_call: TRBJ1-2
d_call: TRBD1
cdr3_aa: CASSTQTGRANYGYTF
cdr3_nt: TGTGCCAGCAGCACACAGACAGGGAGAGCTAACTATGGCTACACCTTC

v_call: TRBV18
clone_size: -
j_call: TRBJ2-7
d_call: TRBD1
cdr3_aa: CASSPQETGVEQYF
cdr3_nt: TGTGCCAGCTCACCACAGGAGACAGGGGTCGAGCAGTACTTC

v_call: TRBV4-1
clone_size: -
j_call: TRBJ2-7
d_call: TRBD1
cdr3_aa: CASSQGQTGTGILSSYEQYF
cdr3_nt: TGCGCCAGCAGCCAAGGGCAAACCGGGACAGGAATCTTGAGCTCCTACGAGCAGTACTTC

v_call: TRBV7-8
clone_size: -
j_call: TRBJ2-7
d_call: TRBD2
cdr3_aa: CASSPAPGLAYEQYF
cdr3_nt: TGTGCCAGCAGCCCCGCCCCGGGACTAGCCTACGAGCAGTACTTC

v_call: TRBV24-1
clone_size: few
j_call: TRBJ2-1
d_call: TRBD2
cdr3_aa: CATSDPSGRDNEQFF
cdr3_nt: TGTGCCACCAGTGATCCTAGCGGGAGGGACAATGAGCAGTTCTTC

v_call: TRBV7-3
clone_size: -
j_call: TRBJ1-1
d_call: -
cdr3_aa: CASSLRDSTEAFF
cdr3_nt: TGTGCCAGCAGCTTAAGAGACAGCACTGAAGCTTTCTTT

v_call: TRBV3-1/TRBV3-2
clone_size: -
j_call: TRBJ2-5
d_call: TRBD2
cdr3_aa: CASSQSGGAETQYF
cdr3_nt: TGTGCCAGCAGCCAGTCGGGGGGGGCAGAGACCCAGTACTTC

v_call: TRBV25-1
clone_size: -
j_call: TRBJ2-3
d_call: -
cdr3_aa: CASSDLTGSRTDTQYF
cdr3_nt: TGTGCCAGCAGTGATCTCACAGGTTCCCGCACAGATACGCAGTATTTT

v_call: TRBV29-1
clone_size: -
j_call: TRBJ2-7
d_call: TRBD1
cdr3_aa: CSVTVGQGRYEQYF
cdr3_nt: TGCAGCGTTACTGTCGGACAGGGTAGATACGAGCAGTACTTC

v_call: TRBV27
clone_size: -
j_call: TRBJ1-1
d_call: TRBD1
cdr3_aa: CASTGQGNTEAFF
cdr3_nt: TGTGCCAGTACGGGACAGGGAAACACTGAAGCTTTCTTT

v_call: TRBV6-5
clone_size: -
j_call: TRBJ2-7
d_call: -
cdr3_aa: CASSLDIRYEQYF
cdr3_nt: TGTGCCAGCAGCTTGGACATCCGCTACGAGCAGTACTTC

v_call: TRBV6-6
clone_size: -
j_call: TRBJ2-3
d_call: -
cdr3_aa: CASSYSAPETNTQYF
cdr3_nt: TGTGCCAGCAGTTACTCGGCTCCCGAAACGAATACGCAGTATTTT

v_call: TRBV6-5
clone_size: -
j_call: TRBJ1-2
d_call: TRBD1
cdr3_aa: CASTKWDRSSGYTF
cdr3_nt: TGTGCCAGCACCAAATGGGACAGATCCTCTGGCTACACCTTC

v_call: TRBV6-1
clone_size: -
j_call: TRBJ2-3
d_call: TRBD2
cdr3_aa: CASSGIAGGPGDTQYF
cdr3_nt: TGTGCCAGCAGTGGTATAGCGGGAGGGCCGGGAGATACGCAGTATTTT

v_call: TRBV28
clone_size: -
j_call: TRBJ2-5
d_call: -
cdr3_aa: CASSVPRRTQYF
cdr3_nt: TGTGCCAGCAGTGTACCGAGGAGGACCCAGTACTTC

v_call: TRBV28
clone_size: -
j_call: TRBJ2-7
d_call: -
cdr3_aa: CASSLVYEQYF
cdr3_nt: TGTGCCAGCAGCCTCGTGTACGAGCAGTACTTC

v_call: TRBV10-1
clone_size: -
j_call: TRBJ1-2
d_call: -
cdr3_aa: CASSESLELGYGYTF
cdr3_nt: TGCGCCAGCAGTGAGAGTTTGGAGCTTGGCTATGGCTACACCTTC

v_call: TRBV10-3
clone_size: -
j_call: TRBJ2-2
d_call: TRBD2
cdr3_aa: CAISEPWTSGNTGELFF
cdr3_nt: TGTGCCATCAGTGAGCCTTGGACTAGCGGAAACACCGGGGAGCTGTTTTTT

v_call: TRBV10-2
clone_size: -
j_call: TRBJ2-2
d_call: TRBD2
cdr3_aa: CASTTSGYTGELFF
cdr3_nt: TGCGCCAGCACTACTAGCGGGTACACCGGGGAGCTGTTTTTT

v_call: TRBV5-1
clone_size: -
j_call: TRBJ1-1
d_call: TRBD1
cdr3_aa: CASSQTGVMNTEAFF
cdr3_nt: TGCGCCAGCAGCCAGACAGGGGTAATGAACACTGAAGCTTTCTTT

v_call: TRBV6-5
clone_size: -
j_call: TRBJ1-2
d_call: -
cdr3_aa: CASRGPEGYGYTF
cdr3_nt: TGTGCCAGCAGAGGGCCGGAGGGGTATGGCTACACCTTC

v_call: TRBV4-3
clone_size: -
j_call: TRBJ2-1
d_call: -
cdr3_aa: CASSLKGGYEQFF
cdr3_nt: TGCGCCAGCAGCCTTAAGGGGGGGTATGAGCAGTTCTTC

v_call: TRBV19
clone_size: -
j_call: TRBJ1-1
d_call: -
cdr3_aa: CASSIDWRAEAFF
cdr3_nt: TGTGCCAGTAGTATAGATTGGAGGGCTGAAGCTTTCTTT

v_call: TRBV6-5
clone_size: -
j_call: TRBJ1-1
d_call: TRBD1
cdr3_aa: CASSTPYRGNTEAFF
cdr3_nt: TGTGCCAGCAGTACCCCCTACAGGGGGAACACTGAAGCTTTCTTT

v_call: TRBV6-5
clone_size: few
j_call: TRBJ2-7
d_call: TRBD1
cdr3_aa: CASSYSGTGGYEQYF
cdr3_nt: TGTGCCAGCAGTTACTCCGGGACAGGGGGGTACGAGCAGTACTTC

v_call: TRBV5-1
clone_size: -
j_call: TRBJ1-1
d_call: TRBD1
cdr3_aa: CASSLSGTQGGRAEAFF
cdr3_nt: TGCGCCAGCAGCTTATCTGGGACCCAGGGGGGTAGGGCTGAAGCTTTCTTT

v_call: TRBV20-1
clone_size: -
j_call: TRBJ1-4
d_call: -
cdr3_aa: CSASPRVNEKLFF
cdr3_nt: TGCAGTGCTAGTCCGCGGGTTAATGAAAAACTGTTTTTT

v_call: TRBV2
clone_size: -
j_call: TRBJ2-3
d_call: -
cdr3_aa: CASAGQGYTQYF
cdr3_nt: TGTGCCAGCGCCGGGCAGGGTTATACGCAGTATTTT

v_call: TRBV4-1
clone_size: -
j_call: TRBJ1-5
d_call: -
cdr3_aa: CASSLKGGYQPQHF
cdr3_nt: TGCGCCAGCAGCCTAAAAGGAGGATATCAGCCCCAGCATTTT

v_call: TRBV11-2
clone_size: -
j_call: TRBJ2-1
d_call: -
cdr3_aa: CASSLVPVRTNLNEQFF
cdr3_nt: TGTGCCAGCAGCTTAGTACCCGTGAGGACTAATCTCAATGAGCAGTTCTTC

v_call: TRBV28
clone_size: -
j_call: TRBJ2-3
d_call: TRBD1
cdr3_aa: CASTNRGATDTQYF
cdr3_nt: TGTGCCAGCACCAACAGGGGGGCCACAGATACGCAGTATTTT

v_call: TRBV5-8
clone_size: -
j_call: TRBJ2-1
d_call: -
cdr3_aa: CASSLRQATSYNEQFF
cdr3_nt: TGTGCCAGCAGCCTCAGACAGGCCACCTCCTACAATGAGCAGTTCTTC

v_call: TRBV10-3
clone_size: -
j_call: TRBJ1-1
d_call: -
cdr3_aa: CAITTSSLNTEAFF
cdr3_nt: TGTGCCATCACTACGAGCTCTCTGAACACTGAAGCTTTCTTT

v_call: TRBV18
clone_size: -
j_call: TRBJ2-6
d_call: -
cdr3_aa: CASSPGQTQANVLTF
cdr3_nt: TGTGCCAGCTCACCCGGACAGACCCAAGCCAACGTCCTGACTTTC

v_call: TRBV29-1
clone_size: -
j_call: TRBJ1-2
d_call: -
cdr3_aa: CSVLTRGGSGYGYTF
cdr3_nt: TGCAGCGTTCTTACCCGGGGGGGCTCTGGGTATGGCTACACCTTC

v_call: TRBV3-1/TRBV3-2
clone_size: -
j_call: TRBJ2-7
d_call: TRBD2
cdr3_aa: CASSQDLVGPTGGEQYF
cdr3_nt: TGTGCCAGCAGCCAAGATTTAGTGGGCCCAACGGGAGGGGAGCAGTACTTC

v_call: TRBV14
clone_size: -
j_call: TRBJ2-1
d_call: TRBD2
cdr3_aa: CASSPAPGLAGGEQFF
cdr3_nt: TGTGCCAGCAGCCCCGCCCCGGGACTAGCGGGAGGTGAGCAGTTCTTC

v_call: TRBV27
clone_size: -
j_call: TRBJ2-2
d_call: -
cdr3_aa: CATSGDNTGELFF
cdr3_nt: TGTGCCACCTCTGGAGATAACACCGGGGAGCTGTTTTTT

v_call: TRBV19
clone_size: -
j_call: TRBJ1-3
d_call: -
cdr3_aa: CASSVTDSGNTIYF
cdr3_nt: TGTGCCAGTAGTGTTACAGACTCTGGAAACACCATATATTTT

v_call: TRBV7-8
clone_size: -
j_call: TRBJ2-2
d_call: -
cdr3_aa: CASSSMEGGANTGELFF
cdr3_nt: TGTGCCAGCAGCTCGATGGAAGGAGGGGCGAACACCGGGGAGCTGTTTTTT